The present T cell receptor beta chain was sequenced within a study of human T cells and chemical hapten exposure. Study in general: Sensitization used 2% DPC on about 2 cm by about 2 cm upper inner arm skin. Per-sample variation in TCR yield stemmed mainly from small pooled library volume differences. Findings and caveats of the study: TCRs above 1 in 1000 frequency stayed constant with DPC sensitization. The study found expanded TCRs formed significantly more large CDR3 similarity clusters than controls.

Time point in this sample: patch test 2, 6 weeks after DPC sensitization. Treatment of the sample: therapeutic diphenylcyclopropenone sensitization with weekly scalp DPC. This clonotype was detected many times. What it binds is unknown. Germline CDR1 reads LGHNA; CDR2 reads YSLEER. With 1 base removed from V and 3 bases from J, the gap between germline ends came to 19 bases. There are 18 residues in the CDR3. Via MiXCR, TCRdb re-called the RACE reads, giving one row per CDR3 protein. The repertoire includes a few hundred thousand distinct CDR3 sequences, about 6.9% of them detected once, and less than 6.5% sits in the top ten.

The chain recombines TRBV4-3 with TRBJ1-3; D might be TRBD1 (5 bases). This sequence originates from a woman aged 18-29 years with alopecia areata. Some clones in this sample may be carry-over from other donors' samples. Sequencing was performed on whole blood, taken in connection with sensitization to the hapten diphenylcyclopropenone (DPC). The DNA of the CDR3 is TGCGCCAGCAGCCAAGCTGACACCAGGAGGGGTTATGGAAACACCATATATTTT. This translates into CASSQADTRRGYGNTIYF.